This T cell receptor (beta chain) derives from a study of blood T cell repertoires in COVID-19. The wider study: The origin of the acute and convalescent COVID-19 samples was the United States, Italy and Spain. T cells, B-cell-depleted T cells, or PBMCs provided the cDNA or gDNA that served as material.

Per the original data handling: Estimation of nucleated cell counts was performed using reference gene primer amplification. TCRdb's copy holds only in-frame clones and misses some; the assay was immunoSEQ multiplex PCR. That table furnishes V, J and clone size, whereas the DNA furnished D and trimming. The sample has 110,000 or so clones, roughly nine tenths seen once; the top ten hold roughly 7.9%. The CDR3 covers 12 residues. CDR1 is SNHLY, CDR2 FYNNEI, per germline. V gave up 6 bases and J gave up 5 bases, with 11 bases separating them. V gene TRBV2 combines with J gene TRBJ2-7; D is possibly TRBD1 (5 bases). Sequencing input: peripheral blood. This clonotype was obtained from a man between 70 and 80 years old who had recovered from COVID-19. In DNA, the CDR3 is TGTGCCAGCAGGTCCAGGGCCCACGAGCAGTACTTC. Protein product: CASRSRAHEQYF.